These 29 T cell receptor beta chains were all obtained from the same sample, sequenced in a study of blood T cell repertoires in COVID-19. The table came from immunoSEQ multiplex PCR; TCRdb's copy has only in-frame clones and leaves some out. The profile shows approximately 61,000 clones, approximately 83% of them singletons. Sequenced material: peripheral blood. Receptors were obtained from a man between 45 and 60 years old with COVID-19, enrolled during active disease.

J is TRBJ2-1 and V is TRBV7-2; 7 positions agree with TRBD2. The trim removed 5 bases at V and 10 bases at J, leaving 5 bases unmatched. Germline V CDR1 and CDR2: SGHTA, FQGNSA. The CDR3 contains 12 residues. The CDR3 coding sequence is TGTGCCAGCAGCCTCCAGCGGGAAGAGCAGTTCTTC. This gives the protein CASSLQREEQFF.

The chain combines TRBV5-5 with TRBJ2-7, with 7 bases lining up with TRBD2. The CDR3 loop spans 15 amino acids. Germline V CDR1 and CDR2: SGHKS, YYEKEE (reference sequence). After removal of 2 bases from V and 4 bases from J, the junction contained 9 bases not matched to a gene. The CDR3 loop reads CASSFMPSGDYEQYF. The CDR3 DNA is TGTGCCAGCAGCTTTATGCCTAGCGGTGATTACGAGCAGTACTTC.

The gene calls are TRBV25-1 and TRBJ1-4; possible D gene TRBD1, 5 bases. V gave up 4 bases and J gave up 8 bases, with 17 bases separating them. Germline V gives CDR1 MGHDK, CDR2 SYGVNS. The CDR3 runs to 15 residues. The CDR3 loop is CASSGTGTWEEKLFF. The CDR3 DNA follows: TGTGCCAGCAGTGGTACCGGGACTTGGGAGGAAAAACTGTTTTTT. Drawing the rest from reference TRBV25-1 and TRBJ1-4, the complete variable domain is EADIYQTPRYLVIGTGKKITLECSQTMGHDKMYWYQQDPGMELHLIHYSYGVNSTEKGDLSSESTVSRIRTEHFPLTLESARPSHTSQYLCASSGTGTWEEKLFFGSGTQLSVL.

The rearrangement links TRBV28 to TRBJ2-3; 7 bases align to TRBD2. The CDR3 contains 18 residues. V shed 3 bases, J shed 3 bases, and the junction held 15 bases outside the gene matches. CDR1 MDHEN and CDR2 SYDVKM come from the germline V gene. The CDR3 DNA is TGTGCCAGCAGTTTCCAGTTGGTTGGGAGGGGATGGACAGATACGCAGTATTTT. Amino acid sequence: CASSFQLVGRGWTDTQYF.

The gene calls are TRBV15 and TRBJ2-7; D is perhaps TRBD1 (6 bases). The CDR3 loop spans 16 amino acids. V dropped 1 base and J dropped 5 bases, with 18 bases sitting between them. Germline V gene sequence: CDR1 LNHNV, CDR2 YYDKDF (reference sequence). CDR3 in amino acids: CATSRAGAGMLNEQYF. The CDR3 DNA follows: TGTGCCACCAGCAGAGCAGGGGCAGGCATGTTGAACGAGCAGTACTTC.

The genes are TRBV19 and TRBJ2-6; no reliable D call. The CDR3 loop spans 13 amino acids. Trimming left V 8 bases short and J 0 bases short, with 5 bases between. Looked up from germline, CDR1 is LNHDA and CDR2 is SQIVND (reference sequence). The CDR3 sequence is CASQFSGANVLTF. CDR3 nucleotides: TGTGCCAGTCAGTTCTCTGGGGCCAACGTCCTGACTTTC.

This clone was detected ten times or more. DNA for the CDR3: TGTGCCAGCAGTCGAACGAGGAATTCACCCCTCCACTTT. It specifies CASSRTRNSPLHF. The gene calls are TRBV6-5 and TRBJ1-6, with D unclear. The CDR3 loop spans 13 amino acids. Trimming stripped 5 bases from V and 7 bases from J, with 9 bases between. Germline V CDR1 and CDR2: MNHEY, SVGAGI.

This clone was seen only a few times. The chain uses TRBV7-9 and TRBJ2-7; 13 nucleotides align to TRBD2. Trimming at V came to 4 bases and at J to 2 bases, leaving 5 bases not matched to a gene. Germline loops: CDR1 SEHNR, CDR2 FQNEAQ (reference sequence). CDR3 length: 16 amino acids. The CDR3 coding sequence is TGTGCCAGCAGCTCGCCGGGACTAGCGGGACCCTACGAGCAGTACTTC. Amino acid sequence: CASSSPGLAGPYEQYF.

This rearrangement joins TRBV25-1 to TRBJ2-5, with D possibly matching TRBD1 (5 bases). This CDR3 has 14 amino acids. V was cut by 2 bases and J by 3 bases, with 10 bases left in between. From germline, CDR1 is MGHDK and CDR2 SYGVNS. CDR3 DNA: TGTGCCAGCAGTGAAGGGATGACAGAAGAGACCCAGTACTTC. It translates to CASSEGMTEETQYF.

The V call is TRBV7-2, the J call TRBJ1-4, with TRBD1 matching 10 bases. Trimming cost V 1 base and J 7 bases; bases outside gene matches: 6. The germline gives CDR1 SGHTA, CDR2 FQGNSA. This CDR3 comprises 16 residues. The CDR3 sequence is CASSLGSRDRGEKLFF. The CDR3 DNA sequence: TGTGCCAGCAGCTTAGGATCGCGGGACAGGGGTGAAAAACTGTTTTTT.

CDR3 loop: CASSPSGREGFYEQFF. CDR3 DNA: TGCGCCAGCAGCCCCTCTGGGCGGGAGGGGTTCTATGAGCAGTTCTTC. V gene TRBV5-1 combines with J gene TRBJ2-1, with 9 bases that match TRBD2. Germline V lookup: CDR1 SGHRS, CDR2 YFSETQ. The CDR3 runs to 16 residues. Unmatched junction bases numbered 13, after V lost 4 bases and J lost 8 bases.

The chain combines TRBV5-1 with TRBJ1-1; TRBD1 agrees at 7 bases. Per germline, CDR1 SGHRS and CDR2 YFSETQ. V lost 6 bases, J lost 2 bases, and 4 bases stayed unmatched. The CDR3 length is 13 residues. The CDR3 coding sequence is TGCGCCAGCACCAGACAGGGCAACACTGAAGCTTTCTTT. It is translated as CASTRQGNTEAFF.

This chain connects TRBV7-8 to TRBJ2-7; D is possibly TRBD2 (5 bases). Germline assignment: CDR1 SGHVS and CDR2 FQNEAQ. This CDR3 region has 13 residues. Trimming took 6 bases from V and 2 from J, leaving 11 bases between them. CDR3: CASRTSGTYEQYF. The CDR3 DNA follows: TGTGCCAGCAGGACTTCCGGGACCTACGAGCAGTACTTC.

This clone was found once. One end of the junction does not line up with germline, which may come from a read error. This sequence joins TRBV7-7 and TRBJ2-1; TRBD1 agrees at 9 bases. The CDR3 is 17 residues long. Looked up from germline, CDR1 is SSHAT and CDR2 is FNYEAQ (reference sequence). The CDR3, as DNA: TGTGCTAGCAGCTCCGCTCCCGGGACAGGGAACGACAATGAGCAGTTCTTC. Amino acid sequence: CASSSAPGTGNDNEQFF.

The chain has TRBV5-6 and TRBJ1-4; tentatively, D is TRBD1 (6 bases). CDR1 and CDR2 (germline): SGHDT, YYEEEE. V was trimmed by 4 bases and J by 0 bases, leaving 10 bases between them. This CDR3 is built from 15 residues. CDR3 residues: CASSPTGTTNEKLFF. CDR3 coding DNA: TGTGCCAGCAGCCCCACAGGGACAACTAATGAAAAACTGTTTTTT.

The genes are TRBV9 and TRBJ2-1, with TRBD2 identical over 8 bases. V lost 0 bases to trimming and J lost 3 bases; unmatched junction nucleotides: 8. Germline assignment: CDR1 SGDLS and CDR2 YYNGEE. The CDR3 sequence is 17 residues long. This CDR3 is CASSVAGGRYIYNEQFF. In DNA, the CDR3 is TGTGCCAGCAGCGTAGCGGGGGGGCGATACATCTACAATGAGCAGTTCTTC.

V and J are TRBV27 and TRBJ2-7, with a possible D match to TRBD1 (5 bases). The CDR3 consists of 15 residues. CDR1 and CDR2 from the germline V gene are MNHEY and SMNVEV (reference sequence). V shed 5 bases and J shed 9 bases, with 23 bases lying between them. In DNA form, the CDR3 reads TGTGCCAGCAGTGTGACAGTAGAGAACCGGAACGGGCAGTACTTC. This codes for CASSVTVENRNGQYF.

The chain combines TRBV6-5 with TRBJ1-5; 8 bases match TRBD1. After removal of 6 bases from V and 6 bases from J, the junction contained 4 bases not matched to a gene. Germline V lookup: CDR1 MNHEY, CDR2 SVGAGI. CDR3 size: 13 residues. CDR3 sequence reads: CASSLQGVQPQHF. The CDR3 DNA is TGTGCCAGCAGCCTACAGGGGGTTCAGCCCCAGCATTTT.

The J gene is TRBJ2-5, the V gene TRBV10-3; 13 bases match TRBD2. CDR1 and CDR2 from the germline V gene are ENHRY and SYGVKD. The V and J ends lost 5 bases and 4 bases, in that order; junction bases with no gene match: 7. The CDR3 is made up of 16 amino acids. CDR3 loop: CAISPGLAGVGETQYF. For the CDR3, the DNA is TGTGCCATCAGTCCCGGACTAGCGGGAGTTGGAGAGACCCAGTACTTC.

This rearrangement joins TRBV15 to TRBJ2-7, with a weak D call TRBD1 (6 bases). The CDR3 extends over 16 amino acids. The ends were cut back, 0 bases at V and 0 bases at J, with 12 bases in the middle. Looked up from germline, CDR1 is LNHNV and CDR2 is YYDKDF (reference sequence). CDR3 sequence reads: CATSRDAGVSSYEQYF. DNA for the CDR3: TGTGCCACCAGCAGAGATGCAGGGGTGAGCTCCTACGAGCAGTACTTC.

The rearrangement joins TRBV24-1 to TRBJ2-3; 7 bases line up with TRBD2. Germline CDR1 KGHDR, CDR2 SFDVKD. The ends lost 4 bases at V and 9 bases at J; junction bases unmatched: 6. The CDR3 has 13 amino acids. The CDR3 reads CATSDPKRDTQYF. For the CDR3, the DNA is TGTGCCACCAGTGACCCCAAGCGGGACACGCAGTATTTT.

The chain combines TRBV27 with TRBJ2-7; 8 bases are shared with TRBD1. The CDR3 extends over 16 amino acids. V shed 3 bases and J 0 bases; nucleotides not matched to a gene: 7. Germline CDR1 MNHEY, CDR2 SMNVEV (reference sequence). As DNA, the CDR3 is TGTGCCAGCAGTTTTTTCGGACAGGGTCCCTCCTACGAGCAGTACTTC. It translates to CASSFFGQGPSYEQYF.

The chain joins TRBV5-1 to TRBJ2-7, with a weak D call TRBD2 (6 bases). The CDR3 length is 14 residues. V was clipped by 7 bases and J by 3 bases, with 17 bases between them. CDR1 and CDR2 from the germline V gene are SGHRS and YFSETQ. The CDR3 DNA reads as TGCGCCAGCCGGGAGATGGCGTATGGCTACGAGCAGTACTTC. The encoded protein is CASREMAYGYEQYF.

This chain joins TRBV12-5 and TRBJ2-5, with 16 bases lining up with TRBD2. The CDR3 runs to 19 residues. The germline gives CDR1 LGHNT, CDR2 FRNRAP. V trimming: 0 bases; J trimming: 2 bases; junction bases outside the gene matches: 6. DNA of the CDR3: TGTGCTAGTGGTTTGGTTGTTGGGACTAGCGGGAGGGGTCAAGAGACCCAGTACTTC. Translating it yields CASGLVVGTSGRGQETQYF.

The chain combines TRBV11-3 with TRBJ2-7; possible D gene TRBD2, 6 bases. The CDR3 has 13 residues. CDR1 is SGHNT and CDR2 is YENEEA in the germline V gene. V lost 2 bases and J 7 bases, leaving 12 bases between the germline ends. The CDR3 bases are TGTGCCAGCAGCTTAAATAGCGCGGGGGAGCAGTACTTC. This sequence encodes CASSLNSAGEQYF. The full variable domain, completed using reference TRBV11-3 and TRBJ2-7, is EAGVVQSPRYKIIEKKQPVAFWCNPISGHNTLYWYLQNLGQGPELLIRYENEEAVDDSQLPKDRFSAERLKGVDSTLKIQPAELGDSAVYLCASSLNSAGEQYFGPGTRLTVT.

This clone is a singleton in its sample. The J gene is TRBJ1-1, the V gene TRBV10-3; D perhaps matches TRBD1 (5 bases). Germline CDR1 reads ENHRY; CDR2 reads SYGVKD. V lost 10 bases and J lost 4, with 19 bases in between. CDR3 length equals 14 residues. CDR3 nucleotide sequence: TGTGCCACCTGGGGCACGGGCGGGAGCACTGAAGCTTTCTTT. Its translation is CATWGTGGSTEAFF.

This chain links TRBV6-1 with TRBJ2-3; D might be TRBD2 (5 bases). In germline, CDR1 is MNHNS, CDR2 SASEGT. V dropped 1 base and J dropped 4 bases, with 9 bases sitting between them. The CDR3 loop spans 14 amino acids. CDR3 loop: CASSEDAEADTQYF. The CDR3 region has the DNA TGTGCCAGCAGTGAAGACGCGGAGGCAGATACGCAGTATTTT.

The chain carries TRBV9 and TRBJ1-3; 9 positions match TRBD1. The V and J ends lost 3 bases and 9 bases, in that order; junction bases with no gene match: 7. The CDR3 totals 14 residues. Germline CDR1 reads SGDLS; CDR2 reads YYNGEE. CDR3 bases: TGTGCCAGCAGCGCGGGACAGGGCAGATCCACCATATATTTT. It specifies CASSAGQGRSTIYF.

This clone was counted a few times. J is TRBJ1-1 and V is TRBV12-3 or TRBV12-4; D is perhaps TRBD1 (6 bases). V gave up 5 bases and J gave up 11 bases, with 15 bases separating them. This CDR3 spans 12 amino acids. The CDR3 DNA reads as TGTGCCAGCAGTCTCAGGGGTTCCGAGGCTTTCTTT. Its translation is CASSLRGSEAFF.